This TCR beta chain was documented in a study of shared clonotypes between healthy human individuals. Study-wide points: The donor pool, a small one, limited the genetic and exposure-history diversity represented. In this cohort, only blood was sampled, and tissue repertoires likely differ.

This clone was picked up a small number of times. The antigen is unknown. Original processing notes: Junction-only sequences without quality scores were provided by ImmunoSEQ, so filtering was different. Only in-frame clones appear in the TCRdb table, and some are missing; sequencing was by immunoSEQ multiplex PCR. V and J calls and clone size are those listed in that table; D and trimming were worked out from the DNA. The sample has a few hundred thousand clones, roughly 79% seen once. Donation came from healthy HIV-negative adults that had no recent acute infections or vaccinations. The V end lost 4 bases, the J end lost 2 bases, and 10 bases lay between the germline ends. The CDR3 covers 14 residues. Germline-derived CDR1 and CDR2 are SGHVS and FNYEAQ.

V gene TRBV7-6 combines with J gene TRBJ2-3, with D possibly being TRBD2 (6 bases). The receptor comes from a woman aged 40 to 50 in good health. Some clones in this sample may be carry-over from other donors' samples. The sample taken for sequencing was PBMCs. The CDR3 bases are TGTGCCAGCAGCTATAGCGGAGTCACAGATACGCAGTATTTT. It yields the protein CASSYSGVTDTQYF. The entire variable domain, with the rest obtained from reference TRBV7-6 and TRBJ2-3, is as follows: GAGVSQSPRYKVTKRGQDVALRCDPISGHVSLYWYRQALGQGPEFLTYFNYEAQQDKSGLPNDRFSAERPEGSISTLTIQRTEQRDSAMYRCASSYSGVTDTQYFGPGTRLTVL.